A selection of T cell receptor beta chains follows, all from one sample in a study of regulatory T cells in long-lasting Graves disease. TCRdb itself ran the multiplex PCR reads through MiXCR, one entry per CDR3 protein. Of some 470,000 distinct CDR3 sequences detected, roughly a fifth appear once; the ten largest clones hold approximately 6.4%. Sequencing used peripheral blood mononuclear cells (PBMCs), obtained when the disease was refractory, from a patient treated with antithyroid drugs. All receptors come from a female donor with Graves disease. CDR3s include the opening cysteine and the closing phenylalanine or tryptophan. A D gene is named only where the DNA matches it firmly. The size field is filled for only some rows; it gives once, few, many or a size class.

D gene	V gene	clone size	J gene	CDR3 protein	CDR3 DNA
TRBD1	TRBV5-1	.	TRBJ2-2	CASSAATTGKGELFF	TGCGCCAGCAGCGCAGCAACGACAGGGAAAGGAGAGCTGTTTTTT
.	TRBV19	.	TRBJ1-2	CASSIAEGSDYGYTF	TGTGCCAGTAGTATAGCTGAGGGTTCGGACTATGGCTACACCTTC
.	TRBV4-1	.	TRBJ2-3	CASSQDGAGITDTQYF	TGCGCCAGCAGCCAAGATGGGGCAGGGATCACAGATACGCAGTATTTT
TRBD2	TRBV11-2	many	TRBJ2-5	CASSLTSPMETQYF	TGTGCCAGCAGTCTGACTAGCCCGATGGAGACCCAGTACTTC
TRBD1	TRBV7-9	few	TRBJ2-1	CASSHRDRDNEQFF	TGTGCCAGCAGCCACCGGGACAGGGACAATGAGCAGTTCTTC
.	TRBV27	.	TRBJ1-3	CASSLSWPSSGNTIYF	TGTGCCAGCAGTTTATCCTGGCCGAGCTCTGGAAACACCATATATTTT
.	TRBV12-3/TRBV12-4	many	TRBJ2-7	CASSLREDSYEQYF	TGTGCCAGCAGTTTAAGGGAAGACTCCTACGAGCAGTACTTC
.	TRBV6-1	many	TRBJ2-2	CASTYLVDSPNTGELFF	TGTGCCAGCACCTACCTAGTGGACAGCCCGAACACCGGGGAGCTGTTTTTT
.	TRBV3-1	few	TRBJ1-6	CASSQGRYNSPLHF	TGTGCCAGCAGCCAAGGCAGATATAATTCACCCCTCCACTTT
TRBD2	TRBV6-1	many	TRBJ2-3	CASSLFLGLAGGTDTQYF	TGTGCCAGCAGTCTTTTCCTTGGACTAGCGGGGGGCACAGATACGCAGTATTTT
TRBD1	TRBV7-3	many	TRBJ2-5	CASSLDRGQETQYF	TGTGCCAGCAGCTTGGACAGGGGCCAAGAGACCCAGTACTTC
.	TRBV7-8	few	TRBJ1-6	CASSTRTDYNSPLHF	TGTGCCAGCAGCACCCGGACCGACTATAATTCACCCCTCCACTTT
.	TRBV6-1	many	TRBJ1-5	CASSESAAHQPQHF	TGTGCCAGCAGTGAGAGCGCAGCTCATCAGCCCCAGCATTTT
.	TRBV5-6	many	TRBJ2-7	CASSSPLGEDYEQYF	TGTGCCAGCAGCAGCCCACTGGGCGAGGACTACGAGCAGTACTTC
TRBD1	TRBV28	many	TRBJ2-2	CASSPTGQGLAGELFF	TGTGCCAGCAGCCCGACGGGACAGGGGTTGGCCGGGGAGCTGTTTTTT
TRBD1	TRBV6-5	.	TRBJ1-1	CASSFMGQGGTEAFF	TGTGCCAGCAGTTTTATGGGACAGGGTGGCACTGAAGCTTTCTTT
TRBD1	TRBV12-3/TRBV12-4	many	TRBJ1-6	CASRGTGKNSPLHF	TGTGCCAGCCGCGGGACAGGAAAGAATTCACCCCTCCACTTT
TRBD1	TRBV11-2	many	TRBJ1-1	CASRDRARGNTEAFF	TGTGCCAGCAGGGACAGGGCGCGGGGAAACACTGAAGCTTTCTTT
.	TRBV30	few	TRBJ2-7	CAWPTPGTEQYF	TGTGCCTGGCCTACCCCCGGTACGGAGCAGTACTTC
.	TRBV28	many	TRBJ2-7	CASSLGDGEQYF	TGTGCCAGCAGTTTAGGGGACGGGGAGCAGTACTTC
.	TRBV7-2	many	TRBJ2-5	CASSLVGGTNAETQYF	TGTGCCAGCAGCTTAGTGGGGGGAACTAATGCAGAGACCCAGTACTTC
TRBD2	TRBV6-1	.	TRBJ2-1	CASSLPYSRLAGVWNEQFF	TGTGCCAGCAGTCTTCCCTACTCCCGACTAGCGGGGGTGTGGAATGAGCAGTTCTTC
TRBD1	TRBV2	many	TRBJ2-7	CASSDGQASYNEQYF	TGTGCCAGCAGTGACGGACAGGCCTCCTACAACGAGCAGTACTTC
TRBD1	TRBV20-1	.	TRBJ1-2	CSAREGTGTNYGYTF	TGCAGTGCTAGAGAAGGGACAGGGACAAACTATGGCTACACCTTC
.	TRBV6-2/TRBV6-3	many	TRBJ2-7	CASWVHLSYEQYF	TGTGCCAGCTGGGTACACCTCTCCTACGAGCAGTACTTC
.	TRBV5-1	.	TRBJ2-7	CASSLGGLVHEQYF	TGCGCCAGCAGCTTAGGGGGGCTCGTCCACGAGCAGTACTTC
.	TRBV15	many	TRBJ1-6	CATSRYTGSGSPLHF	TGTGCCACCAGCAGATATACAGGGTCAGGCTCACCCCTCCACTTT